This TCR beta chain was found in a study of long-term antiretroviral therapy in people with HIV. It was version v3.0 of the immunoSEQ assay that was run at survey level. The protocol was immunoSEQ multiplex PCR, while the TCRdb copy is restricted to in-frame clones and leaves out a portion. The sample includes about 23,000 clones, roughly 88% seen only once; the top ten take approximately 6.4%. V lost 2 bases and J lost 7, with 14 bases in between. Germline V CDR1 and CDR2: MNHEY, SVGAGI. This CDR3 is 15 amino acids long. Sequenced material: unsorted PBMCs, taken 0.6 years after starting antiretroviral therapy. This chain uses TRBV6-5 with TRBJ1-4; D unclear. The source of this sequence is a man between 60 and 75 years old with HIV. The CDR3 protein is CASSYGIREAEKLFF. CDR3 coding DNA: TGTGCCAGCAGTTACGGGATTAGGGAGGCTGAAAAACTGTTTTTT.